The entry that follows covers one T cell receptor beta chain sequence. Its matching antigen is unknown. Primers: 60 Vbeta forward and 13 Jbeta reverse. The repertoire was sequenced with immunoSEQ multiplex PCR; TCRdb's copy has only in-frame clones and lacks some. The table lists roughly 110,000 clones, over 60% of them singletons. CDR1 and CDR2 (germline): LNHDA, SQIVND (reference sequence). The CDR3 has 13 residues. Trimming removed 4 bases from V and 8 bases from J; junction bases left unmatched: 4. These data originate in a study of cytomegalovirus exposure and HLA in healthy donors. Study-wide results and limits: Specificity for CMV antigens was confirmed in vitro for a few of the CMV-associated chains.

This receptor was taken from a young woman in good health and CMV-seronegative. The gene calls are TRBV19 and TRBJ1-4; 7 positions match TRBD1. The sequenced sample consisted of PBMCs. The CDR3 reads CASSTRQGEKLFF. DNA of the CDR3: TGTGCCAGTAGTACCAGACAGGGAGAAAAACTGTTTTTT.